These T cell receptor beta chains were read from a single sample in a study of Ad26.COV2.S vaccination and SARS-CoV-2 variants. Sequencing was performed with immunoSEQ multiplex PCR; in TCRdb, only in-frame clones are kept and a portion is missing. Of some 640,000 clones in the sample, roughly nine tenths are singletons; the top ten hold approximately 1.5%. Specimen: peripheral blood, collected in a trial of Ad26.COV2.S vaccine versus placebo. Receptors were obtained from a person aged 18-65 years who received the Ad26.COV2.S COVID-19 vaccine or a placebo. Each CDR3 is given with its conserved first and last residue.

v_call,j_call,cdr3_aa
TRBV10-3,TRBJ2-2,CAIRLTDLTGELFF
TRBV4-1,TRBJ2-3,CASSLPEGTQYF
TRBV10-1,TRBJ1-4,CANHLDRFNEKLFF
TRBV25-1,TRBJ2-1,CASSEYSSINEQFF
TRBV3-1/TRBV3-2,TRBJ2-1,CASSDSGYNEQFF
TRBV19,TRBJ1-5,CASNPARGGNQPQHF
TRBV7-8,TRBJ1-1,CASSPEGIEAFF
TRBV3-1/TRBV3-2,TRBJ2-5,CASSQLSSGSGETQYF
TRBV19,TRBJ1-4,CASSKYRDGGNEKLFF
TRBV7-8,TRBJ1-5,CASSLEPAAIYQPQHF
TRBV10-2,TRBJ1-2,CASSGVGGQTNYGYTF
TRBV6-5,TRBJ2-5,CASSQRGGLETQYF
TRBV7-9,TRBJ2-3,CASSLAGRGTDTQYF
TRBV5-1,TRBJ2-2,CASSWTGTANTGELFF
TRBV6-5,TRBJ2-1,CASSASGTVYNEQFF
TRBV18,TRBJ1-5,CASSPTNTNQPQHF
TRBV5-1,TRBJ2-7,CASSRQGTTSYEQYF
TRBV6-6,TRBJ2-5,CASSYRQGETQYF
TRBV7-2,TRBJ2-7,CASSPGTGYEQYF
TRBV5-8,TRBJ1-1,CASSLGQGVWAVRDTEAFF
TRBV14,TRBJ1-2,CASSPLGQGYGYTF
TRBV19,TRBJ2-4,CASSGDRLNIQYF
TRBV12-3/TRBV12-4,TRBJ1-1,CASSPTAYEAFF
TRBV3-1/TRBV3-2,TRBJ2-7,CASSQRGLAGAYEQYF
TRBV6-2/TRBV6-3,TRBJ1-5,CASSYNVRDTGEMVYQPQHF
TRBV24-1,TRBJ2-5,CATSDSGRGSGETQYF
TRBV19,TRBJ2-3,CASSPTSTDTQYF
TRBV12-3/TRBV12-4,TRBJ2-7,CASRIGGRYEQYF
TRBV30,TRBJ1-5,CAWTQRADSPQHF
TRBV12-5,TRBJ2-2,CASATLWAGASGELFF
TRBV2,TRBJ1-4,CASSEALAAGTAKLFF
TRBV7-2,TRBJ2-7,CASSLITGHEQYF
TRBV6-5,TRBJ1-2,CATSPRDNDYGYTF
TRBV7-8,TRBJ2-5,CASISQREPGTTQYF
TRBV19,TRBJ1-5,CASSERHLGNQPQHF
TRBV7-8,TRBJ1-2,CASSSGQGARGYTF
TRBV15,TRBJ1-1,CATSRAGGGTEAFF
TRBV11-2,TRBJ1-2,CASSLGPVNYGYTF
TRBV14,TRBJ1-2,CASSQDIVPVYGYTF
TRBV6-5,TRBJ2-7,CASSYSMNGAYEQYF
TRBV2,TRBJ2-3,CASSASGGRNTQYF
TRBV7-9,TRBJ2-7,CASSPGADWVNEQYF
TRBV2,TRBJ1-5,CASSRQGAPSRQPQHF
TRBV6-1,TRBJ2-2,CASSEEGVTGELFF
TRBV11-2,TRBJ1-1,CASSLGQGANTEAFF
TRBV30,TRBJ2-3,CAWRPGHGDRTRTDTQYF